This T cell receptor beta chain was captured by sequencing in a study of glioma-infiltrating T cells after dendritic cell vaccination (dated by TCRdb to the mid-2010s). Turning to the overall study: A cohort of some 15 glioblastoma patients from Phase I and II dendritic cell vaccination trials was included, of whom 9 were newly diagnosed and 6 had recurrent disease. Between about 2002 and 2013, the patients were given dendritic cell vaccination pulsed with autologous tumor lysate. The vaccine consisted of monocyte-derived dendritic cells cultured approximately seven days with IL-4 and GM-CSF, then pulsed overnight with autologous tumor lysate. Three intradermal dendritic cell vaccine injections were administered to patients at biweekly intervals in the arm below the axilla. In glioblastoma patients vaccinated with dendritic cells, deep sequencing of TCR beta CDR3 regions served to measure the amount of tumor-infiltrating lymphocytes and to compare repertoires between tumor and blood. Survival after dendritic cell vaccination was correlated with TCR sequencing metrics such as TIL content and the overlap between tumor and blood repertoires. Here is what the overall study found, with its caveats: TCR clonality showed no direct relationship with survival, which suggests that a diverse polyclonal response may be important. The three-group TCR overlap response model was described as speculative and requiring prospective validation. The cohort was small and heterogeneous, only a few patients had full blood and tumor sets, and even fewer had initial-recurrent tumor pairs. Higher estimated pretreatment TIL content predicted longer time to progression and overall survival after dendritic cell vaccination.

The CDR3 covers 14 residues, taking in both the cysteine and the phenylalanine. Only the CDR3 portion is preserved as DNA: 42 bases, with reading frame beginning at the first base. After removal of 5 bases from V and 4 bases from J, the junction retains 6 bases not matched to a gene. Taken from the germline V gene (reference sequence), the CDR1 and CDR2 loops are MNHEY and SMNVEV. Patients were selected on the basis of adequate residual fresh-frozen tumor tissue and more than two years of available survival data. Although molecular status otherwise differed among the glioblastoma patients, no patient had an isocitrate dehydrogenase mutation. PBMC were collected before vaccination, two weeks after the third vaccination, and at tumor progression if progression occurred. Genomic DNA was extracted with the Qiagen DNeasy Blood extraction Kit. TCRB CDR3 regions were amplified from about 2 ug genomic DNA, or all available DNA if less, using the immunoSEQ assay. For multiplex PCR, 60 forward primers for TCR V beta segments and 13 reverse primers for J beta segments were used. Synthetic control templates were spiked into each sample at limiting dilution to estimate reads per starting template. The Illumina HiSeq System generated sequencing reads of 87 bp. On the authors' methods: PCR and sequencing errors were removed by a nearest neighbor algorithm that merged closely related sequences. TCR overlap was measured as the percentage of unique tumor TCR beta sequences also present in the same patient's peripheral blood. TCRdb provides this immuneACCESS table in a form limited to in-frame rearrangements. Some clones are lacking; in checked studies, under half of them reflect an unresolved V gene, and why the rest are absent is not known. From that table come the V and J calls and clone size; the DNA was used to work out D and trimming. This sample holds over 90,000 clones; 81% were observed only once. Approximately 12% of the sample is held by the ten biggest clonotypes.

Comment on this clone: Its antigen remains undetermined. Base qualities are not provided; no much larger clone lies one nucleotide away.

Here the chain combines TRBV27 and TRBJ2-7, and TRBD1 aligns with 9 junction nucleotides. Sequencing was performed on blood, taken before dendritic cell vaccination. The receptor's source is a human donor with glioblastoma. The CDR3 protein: CASSTGTGSYEQYF. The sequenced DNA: TGTGCCAGCAGTACCGGGACAGGGTCTTACGAGCAGTACTTC.